The 3 T cell receptor beta chains given below trace back to one sample, sequenced in a study of CD8+ T cells in alopecia areata. Described treatment: oral pan-JAK inhibitor, 5-10 mg twice daily. RNA extraction and reverse transcription yielded cDNA as sequencing template. Sequencing used immunoSEQ multiplex PCR; TCRdb keeps in-frame clones, though not all of them. This sample yields a few hundred thousand clones, of which under 40% are seen a single time; 0.4% to 0.55% belongs to the top ten. The material was CD4+ T cells sorted from blood, obtained at roughly week 30, from a patient treated with tofacitinib. The receptors were gathered from a human donor with alopecia areata.

This clone was counted only a few times. V gene TRBV11-1 combines with J gene TRBJ2-7; TRBD2 is a possible D gene (6 bases). The CDR3 is made up of 15 amino acids. Germline values: CDR1 SGHAT, CDR2 FQDESV (reference sequence). Trimming shortened V by 0 bases and J by 7 bases, and 16 bases separated the two germline ends. CDR3 sequence: CASSLAGHAGREQYF. In DNA, the CDR3 is TGTGCCAGCAGCTTAGCAGGACACGCTGGGAGGGAGCAGTACTTC. The variable domain in full, with the rest retrieved from reference TRBV11-1 and TRBJ2-7, is EAEVAQSPRYKITEKSQAVAFWCDPISGHATLYWYRQILGQGPELLVQFQDESVVDDSQLPKDRFSAERLKGVDSTLKIQPAELGDSAMYLCASSLAGHAGREQYFGPGTRLTVT.

This rearrangement joins TRBV30 to TRBJ2-7; D tentatively fits TRBD1 or TRBD2 (5 bases each). Trimming pared 3 bases from V and 6 bases from J, leaving 9 bases between. The CDR3 consists of 11 residues. From germline, CDR1 is GTSNPN and CDR2 SVGIG (reference sequence). The CDR3 DNA sequence: TGTGCCTGGAGGAGGGGATTCGAGCAGTACTTC. Amino acids: CAWRRGFEQYF.

This clone has more than one count but fewer than ten. V and J are TRBV9 and TRBJ1-2; 8 bases are a match to TRBD1. Unmatched junction bases numbered 4, after V lost 2 bases and J lost 4 bases. Germline CDR1 and CDR2: SGDLS and YYNGEE. CDR3 length: 14 residues. The CDR3 reads CASSVTGGTYGYTF. CDR3 sequence (DNA): TGTGCCAGCAGCGTTACAGGGGGAACCTATGGCTACACCTTC.